This paragraph covers one T cell receptor beta chain sequence. The data belong to a study of shared clonotypes between healthy human individuals. Study summary: Those who served as donors were a couple of women and a few men between the ages of 18 and 49.

Sequencing used immunoSEQ multiplex PCR; TCRdb keeps in-frame clones, though not all of them. The repertoire holds 2,500,000 or so clones, with 85% to 95% as singletons. The receptor comes from a man younger than 35 in good health. Some clones in this sample may be carry-over from other donors' samples. Sequenced: naive CD4+ T cells from PBMCs. Specified subset: CD45RA+ positively selected.

The CDR3 region has the DNA TGTGCCAGCACGATCCCACCCCCCAACAGGGGGCTCGACGAGCAGTACTTC. Its protein product is CASTIPPPNRGLDEQYF. The V gene is TRBV28, the J gene TRBJ2-7; 9 bases match TRBD1. Trimming at V came to 7 bases and at J to 5 bases, leaving 18 bases not matched to a gene. The CDR3 extends over 17 amino acids. The germline gives CDR1 MDHEN, CDR2 SYDVKM. Complete variable domain (other parts from reference TRBV28 and TRBJ2-7): DVKVTQSSRYLVKRTGEKVFLECVQDMDHENMFWYRQDPGLGLRLIYFSYDVKMKEKGDIPEGYSVSREKKERFSLILESASTNQTSMYLCASTIPPPNRGLDEQYFGPGTRLTVT.